Listed here is a single T cell receptor (beta chain). Trimming removed 2 bases from V and 1 base from J; junction bases left unmatched: 11. CDR3 length: 19 residues. Germline-derived CDR1 and CDR2 are KGHSH and LQKENI. The data originate from a study of patients and donors after allogeneic stem cell transplantation. TCRdb reprocessed the RT-PCR reads via MiXCR and lists one record per CDR3 protein. The table has 70,000 to 100,000 distinct CDR3 sequences, 4.5% to 5% seen once. The receptor was isolated from a human donor who was either an allogeneic HSCT recipient or a stem cell or donor lymphocyte infusion donor (not recorded which). It is not recorded whose cells these are; they may come from a transplant donor. This chain joins TRBV18 and TRBJ1-5, with 10 bases lining up with TRBD1. Sequencing was performed on blood, either unsorted or a sorted T cell fraction (not recorded which). The CDR3 sequence: CASSPSRDRGHGSNQPQHF. The CDR3 DNA reads as TGTGCCAGCTCACCATCCCGGGACAGGGGCCACGGGAGCAATCAGCCCCAGCATTTT.